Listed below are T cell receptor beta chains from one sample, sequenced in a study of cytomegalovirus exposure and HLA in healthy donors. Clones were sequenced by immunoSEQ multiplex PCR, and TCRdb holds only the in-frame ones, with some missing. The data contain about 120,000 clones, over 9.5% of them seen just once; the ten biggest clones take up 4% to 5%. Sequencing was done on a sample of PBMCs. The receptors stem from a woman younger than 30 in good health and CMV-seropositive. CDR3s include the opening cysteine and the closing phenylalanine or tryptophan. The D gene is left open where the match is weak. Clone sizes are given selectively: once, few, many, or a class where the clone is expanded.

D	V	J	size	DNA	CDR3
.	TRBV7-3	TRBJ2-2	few	TGTGCCAGCAGCCCCGCAGGGATGTTAACCGGGGAGCTGTTTTTT	CASSPAGMLTGELFF
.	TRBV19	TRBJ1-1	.	TGTGCCACCGAGGGTCTGAACACTGAAGCTTTCTTT	CATEGLNTEAFF
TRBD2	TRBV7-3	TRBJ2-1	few	TGTGCCAGCAGCCAGCGGGAGGGGAATGAGCAGTTCTTC	CASSQREGNEQFF
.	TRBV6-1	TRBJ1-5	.	TGTGCCAGCAGTGTCGGGACACCGAATCAGCCCCAGCATTTT	CASSVGTPNQPQHF
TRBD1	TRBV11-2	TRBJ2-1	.	TGTGCCAGCAGCCAACAAGGACAGGGGGCGCGGCATGAGCAGTTCTTC	CASSQQGQGARHEQFF
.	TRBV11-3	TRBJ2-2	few	TGTGCCAGCAGCTTCCCAGCGGGACAAGGGGGGCTGTTTTTT	CASSFPAGQGGLFF
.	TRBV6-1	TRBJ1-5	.	TGTGCCAGCATGGGCGGGAGCAATCAGCCCCAGCATTTT	CASMGGSNQPQHF
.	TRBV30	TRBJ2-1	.	TGTGCCTGGAGTGTAGGGGCCTCTGGCTACAATGAGCAGTTCTTC	CAWSVGASGYNEQFF
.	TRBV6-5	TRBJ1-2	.	TGTGCCAGCACTACTACTTGGGCTAACTATGGCTACACCTTC	CASTTTWANYGYTF
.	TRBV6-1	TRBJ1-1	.	TGTGCCAGCAGTGACCCCGGACAGTTCATGAACACTGAAGCTTTCTTT	CASSDPGQFMNTEAFF
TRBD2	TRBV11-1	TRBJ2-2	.	TGTGCCAGCAGCTTACGCCCGGGCGGGAGGCTTAACACCGGGGAGCTGTTTTTT	CASSLRPGGRLNTGELFF
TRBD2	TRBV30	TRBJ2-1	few	TGTGCCGCGGGAGTCCTTTCCAATGAGCAGTTCTTC	CAAGVLSNEQFF